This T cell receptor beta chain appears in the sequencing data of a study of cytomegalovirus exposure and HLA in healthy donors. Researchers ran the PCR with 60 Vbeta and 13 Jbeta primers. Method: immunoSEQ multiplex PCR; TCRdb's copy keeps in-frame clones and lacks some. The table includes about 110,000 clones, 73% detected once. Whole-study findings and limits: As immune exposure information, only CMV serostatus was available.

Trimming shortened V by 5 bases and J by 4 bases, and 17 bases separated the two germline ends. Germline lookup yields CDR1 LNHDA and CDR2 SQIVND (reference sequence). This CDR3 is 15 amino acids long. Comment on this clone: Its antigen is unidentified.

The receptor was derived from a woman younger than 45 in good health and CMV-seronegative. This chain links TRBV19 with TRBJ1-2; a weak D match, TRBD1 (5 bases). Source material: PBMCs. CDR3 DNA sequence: TGTGCCAGTAGTTCGGGCGGGGCCCGCGCCTATGGCTACACCTTC. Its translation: CASSSGGARAYGYTF.